Listed below are T cell receptor beta chains from one sample, sequenced in a study of immune evolution from preneoplasia to lung adenocarcinoma. Sequencing was performed with immunoSEQ multiplex PCR; in TCRdb, only in-frame clones are kept and a portion is missing. The table shows around 10,000 clones, with about 74% occurring only once. Sequenced material: FFPE normal lung tissue adjacent to the tumor. These receptors were taken from a person between 55 and 69 years old with lung adenocarcinoma. Some clones in this sample may be carry-over from other donors' samples. The CDR3 runs from the conserved cysteine through the conserved F or W. The D gene is left open where the match is weak. Clone size is stated in some rows and not others, as once, few, many or a class when expanded.

d_call	v_call	clone_size	j_call	cdr3_aa	cdr3_nt
TRBD1	TRBV5-5	-	TRBJ2-1	CASSLFGTGIGNEQFF	TGTGCCAGCAGCTTGTTTGGGACAGGGATTGGCAATGAGCAGTTCTTC
TRBD1	TRBV5-4	-	TRBJ2-5	CASSPETGTETQYF	TGTGCCAGCAGCCCGGAGACAGGGACAGAGACCCAGTACTTC
-	TRBV6-6	-	TRBJ2-2	CASSYRATTGELFF	TGTGCCAGCAGTTACCGGGCAACCACCGGGGAGCTGTTTTTT
-	TRBV6-1	-	TRBJ1-5	CASKMVKDGPQHF	TGTGCCAGCAAGATGGTTAAGGACGGGCCCCAGCATTTT
TRBD1	TRBV7-2	medium-sized	TRBJ2-3	CASTRDRGSDTQYF	TGTGCCAGCACGAGGGACAGGGGGTCAGATACGCAGTATTTT
-	TRBV7-9	-	TRBJ2-7	CASSKQGPSYEQYF	TGTGCCAGCAGCAAACAGGGACCCTCCTACGAGCAGTACTTC
-	TRBV6-1	few	TRBJ2-1	CASSEGPEGNEQFF	TGTGCCAGCAGTGAAGGACCGGAGGGTAATGAGCAGTTCTTC
TRBD1	TRBV5-4	-	TRBJ2-5	CASTLGGRGQETQYF	TGTGCCAGCACCCTTGGGGGCAGGGGGCAAGAGACCCAGTACTTC
-	TRBV12-5	-	TRBJ2-5	CASGTSWEEETQYF	TGTGCTAGTGGTACCTCCTGGGAGGAAGAGACCCAGTACTTC
TRBD2	TRBV4-2	-	TRBJ2-7	CASSQDWRGGGNEQYF	TGTGCCAGCAGCCAAGATTGGCGGGGGGGCGGTAACGAGCAGTACTTC
-	TRBV29-1	medium-sized	TRBJ2-3	CSVVPGGGSPDTQYF	TGCAGCGTCGTTCCAGGTGGAGGTAGTCCAGATACGCAGTATTTT
-	TRBV18	-	TRBJ1-3	CASSPAQDTGNTIYF	TGTGCCAGCTCACCAGCCCAGGACACTGGAAACACCATATATTTT
-	TRBV15	-	TRBJ2-1	CATRSGVPWRGDNEQFF	TGTGCCACCAGATCCGGGGTACCCTGGCGCGGCGACAATGAGCAGTTCTTC
TRBD2	TRBV5-6	-	TRBJ2-1	CASSLRASGSWNEQFF	TGTGCCAGCAGCTTAAGGGCTAGCGGGAGTTGGAATGAGCAGTTCTTC
-	TRBV7-9	-	TRBJ2-1	CASSWNEQFF	TGTGCCAGCAGCTGGAATGAGCAGTTCTTC
-	TRBV6-6	-	TRBJ2-4	CASSQENIQYF	TGTGCCAGCAGTCAGGAGAACATTCAGTACTTC
-	TRBV14	-	TRBJ2-3	CASSQGNRVGTDTQYF	TGTGCCAGCAGCCAAGGAAACAGGGTCGGCACAGATACGCAGTATTTT
TRBD2	TRBV9	-	TRBJ2-1	CASSTNWGGTEQFF	TGTGCCAGCAGCACAAACTGGGGGGGTACTGAGCAGTTCTTC
TRBD1	TRBV5-6	-	TRBJ1-1	CASSHYPGQGNTEAFF	TGTGCCAGCAGCCATTACCCCGGACAGGGGAACACTGAAGCTTTCTTT
-	TRBV6-1	-	TRBJ1-4	CASSENPGPAGEKLFF	TGTGCCAGCAGTGAAAACCCAGGGCCAGCGGGCGAAAAACTGTTTTTT
-	TRBV12-5	few	TRBJ2-5	CASGLLGQETQYF	TGTGCTAGTGGTTTGTTGGGACAAGAGACCCAGTACTTC
-	TRBV18	-	TRBJ2-2	CASSPLETGELFF	TGTGCCAGCTCACCCCTGGAAACCGGGGAGCTGTTTTTT
TRBD2	TRBV18	-	TRBJ2-3	CASSPSQAGQGQYF	TGTGCCAGCTCACCTTCTCAAGCGGGGCAGGGGCAGTATTTT
-	TRBV7-2	-	TRBJ1-2	CASSARQGTYGYTF	TGTGCCAGCAGCGCGCGGCAGGGGACCTATGGCTACACCTTC
-	TRBV29-1	-	TRBJ2-7	CSDEGGVPYEQYF	TGCAGCGATGAGGGGGGGGTTCCCTACGAGCAGTACTTC
-	TRBV11-3	-	TRBJ2-3	CASSPLGPGSTDTQYF	TGTGCCAGCAGCCCCTTAGGGCCGGGAAGCACAGATACGCAGTATTTT
-	TRBV5-1	-	TRBJ1-4	CASSPLTPATNEKLFF	TGCGCCAGCAGCCCACTGACACCCGCAACTAATGAAAAACTGTTTTTT
-	TRBV9	-	TRBJ2-7	CASSASGTAYEQYF	TGTGCCAGCAGCGCATCCGGGACGGCCTACGAGCAGTACTTC
-	TRBV2	-	TRBJ1-1	CASSEIWAAGEAFF	TGTGCCAGCAGTGAAATTTGGGCCGCAGGTGAAGCTTTCTTT
-	TRBV7-2	-	TRBJ1-2	CASSLGTGIDYGYTF	TGTGCCAGCAGCTTAGGTACAGGGATAGACTATGGCTACACCTTC